This TCR beta chain is drawn from a study of post-analysis software for immune sequencing data. Study at large: Secondary progressive, relapsing-remitting and progressive-relapsing multiple sclerosis were among the included disease courses. Study conclusions and caveats: Co-batched samples clustered tightly together by F measure. The study found significantly lower normalized Chao1 diversity in multiple sclerosis patients than in controls. Elevated frequency relative to controls characterized four to six TRBV segments in patients, TRBV5-6, TRBV5-1 and TRBV20-1 among them.

Every TCR beta cDNA library bore unique molecular identifiers. Via MiXCR, TCRdb re-called the PCR reads, giving one row per CDR3 protein. The table shows approximately 770,000 distinct CDR3 sequences, with roughly 46% occurring only once. Note on this clonotype: Its specificity is unknown.

Unmatched junction bases numbered 21, after V lost 4 bases and J lost 3 bases. The CDR3 sequence is 22 residues long. CDR1 is SGHAT, CDR2 FQNNGV, per germline. This TCR came from a girl aged 10 to 17 with multiple sclerosis. Source material: blood. This chain uses TRBV11-2 with TRBJ2-3; 14 bases align to TRBD2. The CDR3 nucleotides are TGTGCCAGCAGCTCCCCGACGGGACTAGCGGGAGAGTCCCCTAGTTGGACAGATACGCAGTATTTT. It yields the protein CASSSPTGLAGESPSWTDTQYF.